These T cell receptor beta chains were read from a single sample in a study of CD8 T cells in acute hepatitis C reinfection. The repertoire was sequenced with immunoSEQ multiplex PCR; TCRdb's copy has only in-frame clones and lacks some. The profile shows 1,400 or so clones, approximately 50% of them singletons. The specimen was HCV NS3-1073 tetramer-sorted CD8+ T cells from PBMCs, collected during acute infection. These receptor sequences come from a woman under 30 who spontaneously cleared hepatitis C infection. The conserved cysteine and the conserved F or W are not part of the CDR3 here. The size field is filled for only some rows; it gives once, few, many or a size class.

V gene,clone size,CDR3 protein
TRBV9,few,ASSVDLGLSNTGELF
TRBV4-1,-,ASSQNIPGTNPNEQY
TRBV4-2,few,ASSQEMGPHGGYT
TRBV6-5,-,ASRILAGQYNEQF
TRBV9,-,ASSVQGGNEQF
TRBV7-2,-,ASSSRAHEQF
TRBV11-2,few,ASSRRLAGETGELF
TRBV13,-,ASSRTVGGNTGELF
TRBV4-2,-,ASSQELAAGGGDTQY
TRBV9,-,ASSVQGANEQF
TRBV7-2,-,ASSVELAAGGGDTQY
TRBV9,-,ASRYQTGIDEQY
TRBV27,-,ASSLTVAGVSGSSYNEQF
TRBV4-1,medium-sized,ASSQSLTPGTGFPNTEAF
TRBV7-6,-,ASSQEVASGGGDTQY
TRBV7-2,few,ASSHETGDPQYNEQF
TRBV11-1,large,ASSRRLAGETGELF
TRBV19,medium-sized,ASSQIAGGLDTQY
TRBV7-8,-,ASSPGGEAF
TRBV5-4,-,ASSQEVGGSSYEQY
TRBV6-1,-,ASSEAIGGYNEQF
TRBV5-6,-,ASSSGVDTEAF
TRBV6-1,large,ASSEQATSGQTYEQY
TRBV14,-,ASSQGDLKVAGLNFYEQY
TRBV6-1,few,ASSDLRNNQMNTEAF
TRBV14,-,ASIPGQGPEAF
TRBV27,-,ASSLSGQGDTEAF